This note documents a single T cell receptor (beta chain) sequence. The record originates from a study of T cell responses to AZD1222 COVID-19 vaccine. TCRdb's table, derived via immunoSEQ multiplex PCR, lists solely in-frame clones and lacks some. The table includes over 65,000 clones, roughly 89% detected once. The starting material was peripheral blood, obtained 28 days after the second AZD1222 dose. This clonotype originated in an adult who received the AZD1222 COVID-19 vaccine.

CDR3 residues: CASSLRSSNSGNTIYF. CDR3 bases: TGTGCCAGCAGCTTACGAAGCAGCAACTCTGGAAACACCATATATTTT. The gene calls are TRBV7-8 and TRBJ1-3; D gene uncertain. With 2 bases removed from V and 0 bases from J, the gap between germline ends came to 11 bases. CDR3 length equals 16 residues. Germline V gene sequence: CDR1 SGHVS, CDR2 FQNEAQ.